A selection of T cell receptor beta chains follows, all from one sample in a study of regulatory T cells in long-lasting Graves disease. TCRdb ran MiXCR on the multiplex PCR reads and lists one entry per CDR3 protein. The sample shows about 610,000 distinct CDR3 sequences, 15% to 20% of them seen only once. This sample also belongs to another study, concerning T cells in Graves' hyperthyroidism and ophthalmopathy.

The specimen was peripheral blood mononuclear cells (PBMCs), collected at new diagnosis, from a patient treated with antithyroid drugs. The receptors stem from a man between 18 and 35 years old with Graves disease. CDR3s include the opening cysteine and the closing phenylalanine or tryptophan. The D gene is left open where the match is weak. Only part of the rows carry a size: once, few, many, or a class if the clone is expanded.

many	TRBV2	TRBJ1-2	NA	CASSVQGTGANYGYTF	TGTGCCAGCAGCGTACAGGGTACGGGGGCAAACTATGGCTACACCTTC
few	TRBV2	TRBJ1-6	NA	CASSEGNGVSPLHF	TGTGCCAGCAGTGAAGGGAATGGGGTTTCACCCCTCCACTTT
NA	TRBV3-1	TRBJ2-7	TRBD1	CASSPDRAHEQYF	TGTGCCAGCAGCCCGGACAGGGCCCACGAGCAGTACTTC
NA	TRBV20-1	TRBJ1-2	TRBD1	CSARDMGQIYYGYTF	TGCAGTGCTAGAGATATGGGACAGATTTACTATGGCTACACCTTC
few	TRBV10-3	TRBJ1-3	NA	CAILSSDTIYF	TGTGCCATCCTATCTAGCGACACCATATATTTT
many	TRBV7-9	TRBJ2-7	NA	CASSGQKYEQYF	TGTGCCAGCAGCGGGCAGAAATACGAGCAGTACTTC
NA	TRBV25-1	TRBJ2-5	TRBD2	CASSLRSGGGETQYF	TGTGCCAGCAGTCTGAGGTCGGGAGGAGGAGAGACCCAGTACTTC
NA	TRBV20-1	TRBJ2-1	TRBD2	CSARDYREDLREQFF	TGCAGTGCTAGAGATTACCGGGAGGACCTTCGTGAGCAGTTCTTC
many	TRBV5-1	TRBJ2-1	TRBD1	CASSGGDRVGNEQFF	TGCGCCAGCAGCGGGGGGGACAGGGTTGGAAATGAGCAGTTCTTC
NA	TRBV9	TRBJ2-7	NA	CASSSPSGPTYEQYF	TGTGCCAGCAGCTCCCCGTCAGGACCAACCTACGAGCAGTACTTC
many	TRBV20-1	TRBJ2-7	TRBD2	CSARDGAGGHEQYF	TGCAGTGCTAGAGATGGTGCGGGGGGCCACGAGCAGTACTTC
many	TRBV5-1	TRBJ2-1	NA	CASSLEASVGQFF	TGCGCCAGCAGCTTGGAGGCATCGGTGGGGCAGTTCTTC
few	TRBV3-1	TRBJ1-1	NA	CASSQAGRGRGFAGTEAFF	TGTGCCAGCAGCCAAGCAGGACGAGGAAGGGGTTTCGCAGGGACTGAAGCTTTCTTT
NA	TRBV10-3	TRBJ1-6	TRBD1	CAITGGADSPLHF	TGTGCCATCACAGGGGGCGCAGATTCACCCCTCCACTTT
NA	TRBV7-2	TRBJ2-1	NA	CASSSPGPREQFF	TGTGCCAGCAGCTCACCAGGGCCGAGGGAGCAGTTCTTC
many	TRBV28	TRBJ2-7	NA	CASSSLGTFSSYEQYF	TGTGCCAGCAGTTCCCTCGGGACTTTTAGCTCCTACGAGCAGTACTTC
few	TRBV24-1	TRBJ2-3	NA	CATSDYIDTQYF	TGTGCCACCAGTGATTATATCGATACGCAGTATTTT
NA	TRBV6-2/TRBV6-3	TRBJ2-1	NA	CASSLSRTDYNEQFF	TGTGCCAGCAGTCTCAGCAGGACAGACTACAATGAGCAGTTCTTC
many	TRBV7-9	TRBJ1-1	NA	CASSFHPEAFF	TGTGCCAGCAGCTTTCACCCTGAAGCTTTCTTT
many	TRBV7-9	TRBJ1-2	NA	CASSAGGNYGYTF	TGTGCCAGCAGCGCGGGGGGCAACTATGGCTACACCTTC
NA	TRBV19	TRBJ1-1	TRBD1	CASSPMDRVNTEAFF	TGTGCCAGTAGTCCAATGGACAGGGTCAACACTGAAGCTTTCTTT
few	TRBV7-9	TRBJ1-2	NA	CASSLESVGYTF	TGTGCCAGCAGCTTAGAGAGTGTTGGCTACACCTTC
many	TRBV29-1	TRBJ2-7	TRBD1	CSVGQASYEQYF	TGCAGCGTCGGACAGGCCTCCTACGAGCAGTACTTC
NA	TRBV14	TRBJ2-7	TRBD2	CASRPGGLGYYEQYF	TGTGCCAGCAGGCCCGGGGGACTAGGTTACTACGAGCAGTACTTC
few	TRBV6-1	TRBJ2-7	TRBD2	CASSETRGGGNFYEQYF	TGTGCCAGCAGTGAAACCCGGGGGGGAGGGAACTTCTACGAGCAGTACTTC
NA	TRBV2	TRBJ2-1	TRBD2	CASSAVLAGDDEQFF	TGTGCCAGCAGTGCAGTACTAGCGGGAGACGATGAGCAGTTCTTC
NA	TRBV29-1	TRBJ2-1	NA	CSVMMDREREIGNEQFF	TGCAGCGTTATGATGGACAGGGAGCGGGAGATTGGTAATGAGCAGTTCTTC
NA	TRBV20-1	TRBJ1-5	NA	CSATQIPNQPQHF	TGCAGTGCTACCCAAATCCCCAATCAGCCCCAGCATTTT
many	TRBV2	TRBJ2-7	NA	CASSTLGIAYEQYF	TGTGCCAGCAGTACCCTAGGAATCGCCTACGAGCAGTACTTC
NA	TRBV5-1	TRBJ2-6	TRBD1	CASSFLGQGAFSGANVLTF	TGCGCCAGCAGCTTCCTGGGACAGGGGGCCTTCTCTGGGGCCAACGTCCTGACTTTC
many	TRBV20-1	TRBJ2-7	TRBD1	CSARDPQGDPYEQYF	TGCAGTGCTAGAGATCCCCAGGGGGACCCCTACGAGCAGTACTTC
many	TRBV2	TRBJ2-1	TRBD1	CASRTGLYNEQFF	TGTGCCAGCCGGACAGGCCTTTACAATGAGCAGTTCTTC